The subject of this entry is one T cell receptor (beta chain). Its recognized antigen is unknown. Per-base quality was not reported, and no clone a single base away is much larger than it. The data derive from a study of cytomegalovirus exposure and HLA in healthy donors (dated by TCRdb to the late 2010s). Background on the whole study: According to an earlier analysis of a few hundred of the donors, about 170 million T cells yielded some 120 million unique TCR beta sequences and roughly 280 Gb of sequence data. An early release covering some 640 HLA-typed donors comprised about 300 gigabases of sequencing data and around 85 million unique TCR sequences. Rather than drawing on any new phenotypic data, the later analysis identified candidate immune exposures from TCR beta sequences and the way those sequences occurred across donors. The study profiled the T cell repertoires of about 640 subjects by immunosequencing and related them to cytomegalovirus serostatus. To study patterns of TCR occurrence, a later analysis re-analyzed previously published TCR beta repertoires from 700 or so donors and added high-resolution HLA genotyping. Across 398 genotyped donors of the cohort, an average of roughly 200,000 unique TCR beta nucleotide sequences per donor were sequenced, and 15% to 20% of those sequences were non-productive. Roughly 5 DR-DQ haplotypes were handled as single units for association and clustering, since linkage in the cohort was strong. Of the 398 genotyped donors, 81% were placed in the genetic ancestry cluster associated with self-reported Caucasian donors. Genome-wide SNP genotypes for about 65% of the roughly 700 donors were used in a later genetic analysis, which treated that subset as a discovery cohort. Both class I and class II loci were covered by HLA typing, at four-digit resolution. An earlier analysis of a few hundred of the donors applied high-throughput TCR beta sequencing to assess whether each TCR beta V gene segment acted as functional or pseudogenic. The number of donors typed differed by locus, with 629-630 for A, B, C, DRB1 and DQB1, more than 500 for DQA1, 600 to 610 for DPA1, and around 450 for DPB1. The study aimed to test whether cataloging public T cell receptors could reveal signatures of past pathogen exposure. Along with the approximately 620-subject first cohort, a separate validation cohort of 120 different subjects was used. Alongside the repertoire data, information on donor age, sex, ethnicity and CMV serostatus was compiled. Every discovery cohort repertoire had been produced on one sequencing platform. The study combined high-throughput TCR immunosequencing, statistical association of individual TCRs with disease status, and machine learning to predict cytomegalovirus infection status.

The paper's findings and limits, for the study overall: A later analysis found that most CMV-associated TCR beta chains appeared HLA-restricted, with HLA associations seemingly driven largely by CMV exposure. According to a later genetic analysis, donors in an Asian-associated ancestry cluster had fewer N-insertions in productive TCRs than the approximately 700-donor mean. Because some donors lacked HLA typing at each locus, the association tests relied only on the typed subset. The study gave a list of under 200 TCR beta chains associated with cytomegalovirus. A further reported finding was that TCR beta sequences accurately predicted the HLA-A and HLA-B alleles for most subjects in the first cohort. Roughly uniform sequencing depth across donors was assumed in presence/absence analyses, although this assumption may not hold. Broadly in line with IMGT annotations, most TCR beta V segments showed up in productive rearrangements about 87% or about 30% of the time in an earlier analysis of 450 to 750 of the donors. This cohort had only TCR beta chains sequenced, and the lack of alpha or paired-chain data limited which features could be detected. The classifier was reported to diagnose cytomegalovirus status with high specificity and sensitivity in both the original and validation cohorts. Some IMGT-functional V segments, including TRBV6-2 and TRBV6-3, could not be distinguished by the 87-base-pair reads and were therefore excluded. For the cohort, immune exposure information was limited to CMV serostatus. The sequencing pipeline was judged likely to have produced a cluster of highly shared sequence variants as a technical artifact. Correlated functional status among segregating V segments might reflect linkage disequilibrium, but an unknown experimental factor could not be ruled out. In a later analysis, around 17,000 TCR beta sequences were associated with specific HLA alleles at a false discovery rate of 0.05. According to a later analysis, TCR association rates differed among HLA loci, with DRB1 alleles showing the most associated TCRs and HLA-C alleles showing the fewest. V-gene and J-gene trimming of TCR beta chains was associated with a missense DCLRE1C variant in a later genetic analysis, and the association was replicated in an independent cohort. In vitro tests confirmed that a few of the cytomegalovirus-associated TCR beta chains recognize cytomegalovirus antigens. About 17 rarely observed V segments, including chromosome 9 orphons, were excluded from the earlier analysis of approximately 500 of the donors because counts were too low. A later analysis found that HLA-associated TCR beta chains were more clonally expanded and had lower generation probabilities than equally common non-associated chains. The authors suggested that the approach could potentially be generalized to other disease states and immunological phenotypes. When HLA alleles, especially DR and DQ, strongly co-occurred, TCR associations were difficult to assign to individual alleles. Most TCR sequences were seen in very few donors, while some public TCRs were found in many individuals. Several of the top co-occurrence clusters appeared to be linked to parvovirus B19, influenza, CMV and Epstein-Barr virus, according to a later analysis.

Germline trimming: 5 bases from V, 0 bases from J; junction bases outside gene matches: 14. CDR1 and CDR2 are read off the germline V gene (reference sequence) as SEHNR and FQNEAQ. Inclusive of the bounding cysteine and phenylalanine, the CDR3 is 19 residues long. CDR3 DNA only is kept here, 57 bases in frame from base 1. The library was built by means of the immunoSEQ multiplex PCR assay. For the multiplex PCR, a mixture combining 60 forward primers for TCR Vbeta segments and 13 reverse primers for TCR Jbeta segments was used. Amplification of the CDR3 region of rearranged TCR beta genes was performed with a multiplex PCR assay on genomic DNA. On the Illumina HiSeq System, the amplified TCR beta libraries were sequenced as 87-base-pair reads. The original methods were these. A later analysis tallied 75 million to 85 million unique TCR beta chains across the roughly 610 repertoires, and approximately 9.9 million of those chains were shared by two or more donors. To remove PCR and sequencing errors, raw reads were error-corrected and collapsed into unique sequences using a nearest-neighbor algorithm that merged closely related sequences. Alignment of CDR3 sequences to IMGT reference sequences was used to assign V, D and J gene segments. For a sequence to be retained, a match of at least six nucleotides to both a V gene segment and a J gene segment was required. A rearrangement counted as productive if the CDR3 had no stop codons and remained in frame with V and J, and every other rearrangement counted as non-productive. Following IMGT convention, CDR3 was defined as the stretch from the second conserved V-encoded cysteine to the conserved J-encoded phenylalanine. The earlier analysis of 587 of the donors excluded any sequence lacking an unambiguous match to a single V gene segment. In an earlier analysis of 587 of the donors, V segments were called functional above 56.7% productive rearrangements and were called segregating when the between-donor standard deviation exceeded 5%. A statistical classification framework was built to diagnose cytomegalovirus status from the catalog of TCR beta chain sequences. In a later analysis, V and J genes were assigned by comparing TCR nucleotide sequences against IMGT/GENE-DB human TR gene sequences. A later analysis assigned CDR3 sequences and most-parsimonious VDJ recombination scenarios with the TCRdist pipeline. In a later analysis, every TCR beta chain was defined by the combination of its CDR3 amino acid sequence and its V-gene family, and reads without a unique V-gene family were dropped. In a later analysis, some 600 highly shared, low-generation-probability nucleotide sequences were removed to address suspected cross-contamination and a sequencing artifact. A later analysis calculated a clonal expansion index for each public chain from normalized within-repertoire ranks of inferred template counts. In a later analysis, generation probabilities were computed with a VDJ recombination model fitted to out-of-frame rearrangements, and the resulting probabilities were checked against IGoR. Hypergeometric tests were used in a later analysis to score TCR-TCR, TCR-HLA and TCR-CMV co-occurrence, with a repertoire-size bias correction applied to the TCR pairs. False discovery rates were estimated in a later analysis by permuting HLA or CMV assignments 20 times. In a later analysis, co-occurring TCRs were grouped with DBSCAN, and TCRdist sequence similarity was added when clustering was performed within HLA-allele-positive subsets. Repertoires with fewer than 30,000 or more than 120,000 public chains, plus five repertoires with anomalous nucleotide sharing, were excluded from co-occurrence clustering. TCRdb obtained this table from immuneACCESS and retained in-frame rearrangements with V and J assigned. These tables miss some clones; where compared with another copy, unresolved V genes account for less than half of the shortfall, and the remainder is unexplained. That table gives V, J and clone size, and the DNA gave D and trimming. The sample profile shows over 150,000 clones; around 75% of them were found once. About 2.3% of the sample belongs to the ten largest clones.

In total, roughly 710 healthy bone marrow donors made up the cohort. At the time of sampling, every cohort member was nominally healthy, though immune exposures that went unrecorded were likely present. The donor tested CMV seronegative, placing the donor among the 350 to 400 seronegative members of the cohort. A peripheral blood sample was provided by each donor, and peripheral blood mononuclear cells were used for TCR beta sequencing. The Qiagen DNeasy Blood Extraction Kit was used to extract genomic DNA from the blood cell samples. This TCR came from a male donor in good health and CMV-seronegative. Sequencing was performed on PBMCs. The chain is made from TRBV7-9 and TRBJ2-2; 8 middle bases align to TRBD1. The nucleotide sequence reads as follows: TGTGCCAGCAGCGCTAGCCGGGACAGGCACCCTGCGAACACCGGGGAGCTGTTTTTT. This encodes CASSASRDRHPANTGELFF.